This T cell receptor (beta chain) derives from a study of blood T cells in healthy people across ages. The CDR3 runs to 15 residues. The germline CDR1 and CDR2 sequences are SGHTA and FQGNSA. Trimming took 2 bases from V and 4 from J, leaving 15 bases between them. Primers used in a second PCR of about 7 to 11 cycles were a sample-barcoded 5' primer and a J-beta primer mix. Each single sample gave us at least 3 million CDR3-containing paired-end reads. A single record per CDR3 protein comes from TCRdb applying MiXCR to the 5' RACE reads. This table holds approximately 680,000 distinct CDR3 sequences, about 32% found once. This clonotype was recorded many times.

The chain employs TRBV7-2 and TRBJ2-7, with D possibly matching TRBD2 (5 bases). Specimen: blood. This sequence was found in a woman aged 80 or over in good health. In DNA, the CDR3 is TGTGCCAGCAGCTTATCTGCTAGCCCCTCGTACGAGCAGTACTTC. Its translation is CASSLSASPSYEQYF.